The following is a T cell receptor beta chain sequence with its context. Its antigen remains unknown. This CDR3 is built from 17 residues. Looked up from germline, CDR1 is SGDLS and CDR2 is YYNGEE. V lost 4 bases and J lost 4, with 23 bases in between. The data were obtained in a study of T cell repertoires in cytomegalovirus infection. Study-wide points: Ex vivo, HLA-C-restricted CMV-specific TCR beta clonotypes prevailed over the rest of the response.

TCRdb re-derived calls from the reads in MiXCR, one entry per CDR3 protein. The sample records approximately 730,000 distinct CDR3 sequences, almost 30% being singletons. This clonotype was obtained from a human donor in good health (CMV status not recorded). Some clones in this sample may be carry-over from other donors' samples. The rearrangement links TRBV9 to TRBJ1-1; D perhaps matches TRBD1 (6 bases). The sample here was cultured CD8+ T cells from PBMCs, taken from culture after CMV antigen stimulation. The DNA of the CDR3 is TGTGCCAGCAGCTCGAGTCCGAATGGGGGGCGGGGCACTGAAGCTTTCTTT. Amino acids: CASSSSPNGGRGTEAFF.